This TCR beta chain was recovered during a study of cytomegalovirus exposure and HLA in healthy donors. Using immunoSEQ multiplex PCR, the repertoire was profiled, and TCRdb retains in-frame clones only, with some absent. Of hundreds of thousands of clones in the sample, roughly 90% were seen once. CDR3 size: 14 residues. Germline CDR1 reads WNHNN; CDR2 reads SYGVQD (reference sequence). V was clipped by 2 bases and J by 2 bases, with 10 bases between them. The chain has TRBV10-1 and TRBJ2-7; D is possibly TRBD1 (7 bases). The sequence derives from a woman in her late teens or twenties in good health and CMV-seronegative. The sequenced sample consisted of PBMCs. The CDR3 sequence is CASSEAGGTYEQYF. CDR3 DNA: TGCGCCAGCAGTGAGGCAGGGGGGACCTACGAGCAGTACTTC.